Shown below are 32 T cell receptor beta chains from a single sample sequenced in a study of shared clonotypes between healthy human individuals. The table came from immunoSEQ multiplex PCR; TCRdb's copy has only in-frame clones and leaves some out. The sample includes about 1 million clones, 60% to 80% seen only once; the top ten take approximately 1.5%. Sequenced input: memory CD4+ T cells sorted from blood. Subset defined: CD45RA-negative fraction. These receptors were obtained from a man between 18 and 29 years old in good health.

The chain carries TRBV6-1 and TRBJ1-2; the match to TRBD1 covers 7 bases. J was trimmed by 1 base and V by 1 base; bases with no gene match: 6. This CDR3 has 16 amino acids. Germline CDR1 and CDR2: MNHNS and SASEGT. The CDR3 protein is CASSEVGTVFNYGYTF. CDR3 DNA sequence: TGTGCCAGCAGTGAAGTAGGGACAGTCTTTAACTATGGCTACACCTTC.

This chain's CDR3 is CASRTGTANSPLHF. As DNA, the CDR3 is TGTGCCAGCAGGACCGGGACAGCTAATTCACCCCTCCACTTT. V is TRBV2 and J is TRBJ1-6, with TRBD1 matching 7 bases. Per the germline V gene, CDR1 is SNHLY and CDR2 is FYNNEI. After removal of 6 bases from V and 6 bases from J, the junction contained 5 bases not matched to a gene. The CDR3 extends over 14 amino acids.

This clone was detected a few times. The rearrangement links TRBV18 to TRBJ2-1; 8 bases agree with TRBD1. Germline V lookup: CDR1 KGHSH, CDR2 LQKENI. V shed 6 bases, J shed 3 bases, and the junction held 7 bases outside the gene matches. The CDR3 has 15 residues. The CDR3 bases are TGTGCCAGCTCTCCAAGGGGACAGGACTACAATGAGCAGTTCTTC. Encoded protein: CASSPRGQDYNEQFF.

This clone has at least ten counts. This sequence joins TRBV10-3 and TRBJ1-3; D is possibly TRBD1 (6 bases). The CDR3 is 12 amino acids. Trimming removed 10 bases from V and 4 bases from J, with 11 bases in between. Germline V gives CDR1 ENHRY, CDR2 SYGVKD. CDR3 DNA: TGTGCCACGCAGACAGGAGGAAACACCATATATTTT. Translated: CATQTGGNTIYF.

As regards this clone: Other DNA sequences in the sample encode the same CDR3. This chain connects TRBV19 to TRBJ1-3; no clear D gene. With 7 bases removed from V and 3 bases from J, the gap between germline ends came to 7 bases. The CDR3 sequence is 12 residues long. Germline CDR1 LNHDA, CDR2 SQIVND (reference sequence). In nucleotides, the CDR3 is TGTGCCAGTACCCGGGGTGGAAACACCATATATTTT. Encoded protein: CASTRGGNTIYF.

This sequence joins TRBV5-3 and TRBJ1-1; TRBD1 might be the D (6 bases). TRBV5-3 counts as an open reading frame of uncertain function. The CDR3 covers 16 residues. V was trimmed by 4 bases and J by 0 bases, leaving 16 bases between them. As DNA, the CDR3 is TGTGCCAGAAGCCGTCCCGGGACACTCATGAACACTGAAGCTTTCTTT. It translates to CARSRPGTLMNTEAFF.

This chain uses TRBV4-3 with TRBJ2-3; 9 bases align to TRBD2. CDR1 LGHNA and CDR2 YSLEER come from the germline V gene. The junction had 10 bases not matched to a gene; V was cut back by 4 bases and J by 2 bases. CDR3 length: 17 amino acids. CDR3 DNA sequence: TGCGCCAGCAGCCCGGGAAATTTAGCGGGGGCCACAGATACGCAGTATTTT. Translating gives CASSPGNLAGATDTQYF.

The V call is TRBV9, the J call TRBJ2-7; D is ambiguous. This CDR3 has 16 residues. V lost 3 bases, J lost 2 bases, and 18 bases lay in between. Germline V gene lookup returns CDR1 SGDLS and CDR2 YYNGEE. This CDR3 is CASSATGVAPPYEQYF. Written as DNA, the CDR3 is TGTGCCAGCAGCGCCACCGGCGTTGCGCCCCCCTACGAGCAGTACTTC.

This clone was detected only a few times. The chain is built from TRBV7-9 and TRBJ2-3; 9 bases match TRBD1. Trimming at V came to 6 bases and at J to 4 bases, leaving 8 bases not matched to a gene. In germline, CDR1 is SEHNR, CDR2 FQNEAQ (reference sequence). The CDR3 runs to 15 residues. For the CDR3, the DNA is TGTGCCAGCAGTTTGAGGACAGGGGACTCAGATACGCAGTATTTT. It yields the protein CASSLRTGDSDTQYF.

The chain couples TRBV27 to TRBJ2-6; the D is unclear. There are 12 residues in the CDR3. The V end lost 7 bases, the J end lost 2 bases, and 3 bases lay between the germline ends. Germline V lookup: CDR1 MNHEY, CDR2 SMNVEV (reference sequence). The CDR3 sequence: CASKTGANVLTF. For the CDR3, the DNA is TGTGCCAGCAAAACTGGGGCCAACGTCCTGACTTTC. Using reference TRBV27 and TRBJ2-6 for the parts outside the CDR3, the full variable domain is EAQVTQNPRYLITVTGKKLTVTCSQNMNHEYMSWYRQDPGLGLRQIYYSMNVEVTDKGDVPEGYKVSRKEKRNFPLILESPSPNQTSLYFCASKTGANVLTFGAGSRLTVL.

The V call is TRBV30, the J call TRBJ2-1, with 16 bases identical to TRBD2. The germline CDR1 and CDR2 sequences are GTSNPN and SVGIG (reference sequence). V trimming: 1 base; J trimming: 5 bases; junction bases outside the gene matches: 5. The CDR3 is 17 amino acids. Written as DNA, the CDR3 is TGTGCCTGGAGTGCGTGGGGACTAGCGGGAGGGAACAATGAGCAGTTCTTC. Protein product: CAWSAWGLAGGNNEQFF.

This chain joins TRBV5-1 and TRBJ2-2; possibly TRBD1 or TRBD2 for D (5 bases each). Per germline, CDR1 SGHRS and CDR2 YFSETQ. The V gene lost 8 bases and the J gene lost 5 bases, with 19 bases spanning the gap. The CDR3 is 15 amino acids. The CDR3 sequence is CASKLGAAVTGELFF. The CDR3 nucleotides are TGCGCCAGTAAACTAGGGGCCGCGGTGACCGGGGAGCTGTTTTTT.

V and J are TRBV10-3 and TRBJ1-2; 9 nucleotides match TRBD1. The CDR3 is 16 residues long. CDR1 ENHRY and CDR2 SYGVKD come from the germline V gene. V lost 3 bases, J lost 2 bases, and 7 bases stayed unmatched. The CDR3 is CAISEPPGQGNYGYTF. In nucleotides, the CDR3 is TGTGCCATCAGTGAACCTCCGGGACAGGGCAACTATGGCTACACCTTC.

V and J are TRBV28 and TRBJ1-2; D may be TRBD1 (6 bases). CDR3 length equals 15 residues. CDR1 is MDHEN and CDR2 is SYDVKM in the germline V gene. Trimming removed 5 bases from V and 4 bases from J, with 17 bases in between. Written as DNA, the CDR3 is TGTGCCAGCAGTGCCTTGTGGGGGGCGGCCTATGGCTACACCTTC. Residues: CASSALWGAAYGYTF.

The rearrangement uses TRBV11-2 and TRBJ1-4, with D unresolved. Germline CDR1 reads SGHAT; CDR2 reads FQNNGV. V gave up 0 bases and J gave up 4 bases, with 9 bases separating them. The CDR3 covers 15 residues. In DNA form, the CDR3 reads TGTGCCAGCAGCTTAGATGGCACAGATAATGAAAAACTGTTTTTT. Its protein product is CASSLDGTDNEKLFF.

This chain joins TRBV19 and TRBJ2-7; 11 positions agree with TRBD2. Germline CDR1 LNHDA, CDR2 SQIVND (reference sequence). The CDR3 is made up of 16 amino acids. The V gene end was trimmed by 1 base and the J gene end by 4 bases; junction bases not matched to a gene: 6. The CDR3 sequence is CASSIAMTSGIYEQYF. CDR3 sequence (DNA): TGTGCCAGTAGTATAGCAATGACTAGCGGGATTTACGAGCAGTACTTC. Full variable domain (rest looked up from reference TRBV19 and TRBJ2-7): DGGITQSPKYLFRKEGQNVTLSCEQNLNHDAMYWYRQDPGQGLRLIYYSQIVNDFQKGDIAEGYSVSREKKESFPLTVTSAQKNPTAFYLCASSIAMTSGIYEQYFGPGTRLTVT.

This sequence joins TRBV28 and TRBJ1-4, with no clear D. V shed 3 bases and J shed 8 bases, with 13 bases lying between them. This CDR3 region has 14 residues. Looked up from germline, CDR1 is MDHEN and CDR2 is SYDVKM. CDR3 sequence reads: CASSFLRLREKLFF. CDR3 DNA sequence: TGTGCCAGCAGTTTTCTGCGCCTGCGGGAAAAACTGTTTTTT.

This chain uses TRBV28 with TRBJ1-5; no clear D. The CDR3 spans 14 residues. V shed 5 bases and J shed 2 bases, with 10 bases lying between them. Germline V gene sequence: CDR1 MDHEN, CDR2 SYDVKM. CDR3 bases: TGTGCCAGCAGTAATAGGGCGGGCAATCAGCCCCAGCATTTT. Its translation is CASSNRAGNQPQHF. Variable domain in full (rest from reference TRBV28 and TRBJ1-5): DVKVTQSSRYLVKRTGEKVFLECVQDMDHENMFWYRQDPGLGLRLIYFSYDVKMKEKGDIPEGYSVSREKKERFSLILESASTNQTSMYLCASSNRAGNQPQHFGDGTRLSIL.

The chain uses TRBV2 and TRBJ1-1; no definite D call. The CDR3 spans 12 residues. Trimming removed 2 bases from V and 7 bases from J, with 8 bases in between. The germline V gene has CDR1 SNHLY and CDR2 FYNNEI. The CDR3, as DNA: TGTGCCAGCAGTGAATGGAATTTTGAAGCTTTCTTT. Protein product: CASSEWNFEAFF. Together with reference TRBV2 and TRBJ1-1, the CDR3 gives the full variable domain: EPEVTQTPSHQVTQMGQEVILRCVPISNHLYFYWYRQILGQKVEFLVSFYNNEISEKSEIFDDQFSVERPDGSNFTLKIRSTKLEDSAMYFCASSEWNFEAFFGQGTRLTVV.

The genes are TRBV28 and TRBJ2-7; 7 bases match TRBD1. Germline CDR1 is MDHEN and CDR2 is SYDVKM. This CDR3 is 14 amino acids long. After removal of 5 bases from V and 2 bases from J, the junction contained 6 bases not matched to a gene. CDR3 sequence (DNA): TGTGCCAGCAGTGCCGGGACAGAGCCCTACGAGCAGTACTTC. It translates to CASSAGTEPYEQYF.

This clone appeared a few times. V is TRBV7-9 and J is TRBJ2-3; 8 bases match TRBD2. Germline V lookup: CDR1 SEHNR, CDR2 FQNEAQ (reference sequence). This CDR3 contains 16 residues. With 5 bases clipped from V and 4 bases from J, the junction kept 11 bases outside the gene matches. CDR3 protein: CASSPYRAGAADTQYF. Written as DNA, the CDR3 is TGTGCCAGCAGCCCCTATAGAGCGGGAGCGGCAGATACGCAGTATTTT.

This sequence joins TRBV7-9 and TRBJ1-1; weak D call: TRBD1 (5 bases). The CDR3 sequence is 15 residues long. The ends were cut back, 1 base at V and 3 bases at J, with 12 bases in the middle. The germline CDR1 and CDR2 sequences are SEHNR and FQNEAQ (reference sequence). The CDR3 region has the DNA TGTGCCAGCAGCTTAGGCTCCGGGGGATACACTGAAGCTTTCTTT. As protein: CASSLGSGGYTEAFF.

As for this clone: The sample holds other DNA sequences that translate to the same CDR3. The chain recombines TRBV6-5 with TRBJ2-7, with D possibly TRBD1 on 6 matching bases. Trimming stripped 6 bases from V and 3 bases from J, with 12 bases between. The CDR3 sequence is 13 residues long. Germline V lookup: CDR1 MNHEY, CDR2 SVGAGI. This CDR3 reads CASRNGQNYEQYF. CDR3 DNA sequence: TGTGCCAGCAGGAACGGACAGAACTACGAGCAGTACTTC.

The chain has TRBV29-1 and TRBJ2-7; perhaps TRBD1 as D (5 bases). The CDR3 runs 11 residues. Trimming pared 5 bases from V and 5 bases from J, leaving 10 bases between. Germline CDR1 is SQVTM and CDR2 is ANQGSEA. The CDR3 protein is CSVQGKDEQYF. For the CDR3, the DNA is TGCAGCGTTCAGGGAAAGGACGAGCAGTACTTC.

This clone occurred once. The rearrangement uses TRBV10-3 and TRBJ2-1; 7 bases match TRBD1. V gave up 0 bases and J gave up 10 bases; unmatched junction bases: 24. This CDR3 has 20 residues. CDR1 ENHRY and CDR2 SYGVKD come from the germline V gene. The CDR3 here is CAISESMRGPGRSSESEQFF. In DNA, the CDR3 is TGTGCCATCAGTGAGTCGATGAGGGGGCCAGGGCGTAGTAGTGAAAGCGAGCAGTTCTTC.

The CDR3 protein is CASSFRDRETSQHF. CDR3 coding DNA: TGTGCCAGCAGCTTTAGGGACAGGGAAACGTCCCAGCATTTT. The V call is TRBV7-8, the J call TRBJ1-5, with 9 positions matching TRBD1. There are 14 residues in the CDR3. Looked up from germline, CDR1 is SGHVS and CDR2 is FQNEAQ. V was pared by 3 bases and J by 11 bases, with 8 bases of the junction left unmatched.

This chain links TRBV5-1 with TRBJ2-3; D remains unclear. Per germline, CDR1 SGHRS and CDR2 YFSETQ. Deletions cut 5 bases from V and 0 bases from J, with 10 bases between. The CDR3 totals 14 residues. CDR3 in amino acids: CASRPGQSTDTQYF. The CDR3 DNA reads as TGCGCCAGCAGGCCCGGGCAGAGCACAGATACGCAGTATTTT.

The gene calls are TRBV6-6 and TRBJ1-1, with TRBD1 matching over 7 bases. The V segment lost 2 bases and the J segment 4 bases; nucleotides outside the gene matches: 10. The CDR3 consists of 16 residues. Germline CDR1 and CDR2: MNHNY and SVGAGI (reference sequence). The CDR3 here is CASSYGAGGGGTEAFF. CDR3 sequence (DNA): TGTGCCAGCAGTTACGGGGCAGGGGGAGGAGGCACTGAAGCTTTCTTT.

The rearrangement uses TRBV14 and TRBJ1-1; the match to TRBD1 covers 10 bases. Germline CDR1 and CDR2: SGHDN and FVKESK. V lost 2 bases and J lost 5; bases outside the gene matches: 5. The CDR3 totals 15 residues. The CDR3 DNA reads as TGTGCCAGCAGCCAAAGCGACAGGGGGCTGACTGAAGCTTTCTTT. Translating gives CASSQSDRGLTEAFF.

The chain couples TRBV5-1 to TRBJ2-3; 8 bases line up with TRBD2. V lost 5 bases, J lost 7 bases, and 9 bases stayed unmatched. There are 14 residues in the CDR3. Per germline, CDR1 SGHRS and CDR2 YFSETQ. The chain's CDR3 is CASRTGSGSYTQYF. CDR3 DNA: TGCGCCAGCAGGACTGGAAGCGGGAGTTATACGCAGTATTTT.

J is TRBJ1-6 and V is TRBV25-1; a weak D match, TRBD1 (5 bases). Germline lookup yields CDR1 MGHDK and CDR2 SYGVNS. Trimming stripped 1 base from V and 10 bases from J, with 17 bases between. The CDR3 totals 16 residues. This CDR3 reads CASSELGPLTNSPLHF. The CDR3 region has the DNA TGTGCCAGCAGTGAATTGGGACCACTGACGAACTCACCCCTCCACTTT.

The J gene is TRBJ2-1, the V gene TRBV19; D perhaps matches TRBD1 (5 bases). Germline V CDR1 and CDR2: LNHDA, SQIVND (reference sequence). This CDR3 contains 14 residues. V gave up 6 bases and J gave up 8 bases, with 17 bases separating them. This chain's CDR3 is CASRTGIWGDEQFF. Written as DNA, the CDR3 is TGTGCCAGTAGAACAGGAATCTGGGGCGATGAGCAGTTCTTC.